This T cell receptor (beta chain) was sequenced for a study of CD8 T cells in ankylosing spondylitis. J was trimmed by 0 bases and V by 4 bases; bases with no gene match: 12. CDR3 length equals 20 residues. Germline V CDR1 and CDR2: KGHDR, SFDVKD. Study findings and constraints: Matched ankylosing spondylitis synovial fluid reportedly contained a significantly enriched population of disease-linked clones. What appeared characteristic of ankylosing spondylitis blood was a TCR beta motif of 7 or 8 highly homologous variants.

Each CDR3 protein gets one entry after TCRdb re-called the 5' RACE reads with MiXCR. This sample carries around 130,000 distinct CDR3 sequences, over 6% of them seen once, and the ten largest clones take 12%. This clonotype appeared many times. Antigen specificity is unknown. The chain recombines TRBV24-1 with TRBJ2-1, with 12 bases lining up with TRBD2. This sequence was found in a male donor with ankylosing spondylitis or in good health (not recorded which). The sample taken for sequencing was blood, either unsorted or a sorted T cell fraction (not recorded which). Here the CDR3 DNA reads TGTGCCACCAGTGACCTGAGGACTAGCGGGGAGTTGAGCTCCTACAATGAGCAGTTCTTC. It translates to CATSDLRTSGELSSYNEQFF.